One sample yielded the 2 T cell receptor beta chains listed below, sequenced in a study of human T cells and chemical hapten exposure. Time point given: pre-sensitization, week 0. Treatment described: therapeutic diphenylcyclopropenone sensitization with weekly scalp DPC. Each CDR3 protein gets one entry after TCRdb re-called the RACE reads with MiXCR. The data contain 95,000 to 150,000 distinct CDR3 sequences, roughly 14% of them seen just once; the ten biggest clones take up 2.5% to 3%. Sequencing was performed on whole blood, taken in connection with sensitization to the hapten diphenylcyclopropenone (DPC). These receptors were taken from a woman in her late teens or twenties with alopecia areata. Some clones in this sample may be carry-over from other donors' samples.

The chain links TRBV4-3 to TRBJ1-2; D is perhaps TRBD1 (6 bases). V lost 5 bases to trimming and J lost 2 bases, with 18 bases between them. The CDR3 totals 16 residues. Germline values: CDR1 LGHNA, CDR2 YSLEER. In DNA form, the CDR3 reads TGCGCCAGCAGCAGAAGGGGTGGGCAGGGGAACTATGGCTACACCTTC. Amino acids: CASSRRGGQGNYGYTF.

The chain recombines TRBV29-1 with TRBJ2-3; perhaps TRBD2 as D (6 bases). Germline CDR1 is SQVTM and CDR2 is ANQGSEA. The CDR3 contains 12 residues. Trimming removed 6 bases from V and 3 bases from J, with 10 bases in between. The CDR3 here is CSVEGRTDTQYF. In DNA form, the CDR3 reads TGCAGCGTGGAGGGACGGACAGATACGCAGTATTTT.